Listed below are T cell receptor beta chains from one sample, sequenced in a study of blood T cells in healthy people across ages. TCRdb passed the 5' RACE reads through MiXCR, listing each CDR3 protein once. The table includes about 680,000 distinct CDR3 sequences, 49% detected once. Sample: blood. The receptors derive from a woman aged 55-70 years in good health. The CDR3 runs from the conserved cysteine through the conserved F or W. Each record gives: J gene, V gene, D gene, clone size, CDR3 length, CDR3 DNA, CDR3 protein. A D gene is named only where the DNA matches it firmly. Some rows mark clone size as missing; the rest say once, few, many or name a class of expanded clone.

>TRBJ2-1|TRBV5-1|TRBD2|NA|16
TGCGCCAGCAGCTTGGAACTAGCGGGAGGGTACAATGAGCAGTTCTTC
CASSLELAGGYNEQFF
>TRBJ1-1|TRBV5-1|NA|NA|14
TGCGCCAGCAGCCCTTCGACAAGGGGCACTGAAGCTTTCTTT
CASSPSTRGTEAFF
>TRBJ2-7|TRBV6-5|NA|NA|14
TGTGCCAGCAGTTATCGGGAGTGGTCCTACGAGCAGTACTTC
CASSYREWSYEQYF
>TRBJ2-5|TRBV7-7|TRBD1|NA|15
TGTGCCAGCTCCCACCTGGACAGGGAACGGGAGACCCAGTACTTC
CASSHLDRERETQYF
>TRBJ1-1|TRBV5-1|NA|NA|13
TGCGCCAGCAGCCCGAACGACGGCACTGAAGCTTTCTTT
CASSPNDGTEAFF
>TRBJ1-1|TRBV20-1|NA|many|14
TGCAGTGCTACCGGACAGAATAAGAACACTGAAGCTTTCTTT
CSATGQNKNTEAFF
>TRBJ2-3|TRBV15|TRBD2|NA|17
TGTGCCACCAGCAGAGAGAGGACTAGCGGTAACACAGATACGCAGTATTTT
CATSRERTSGNTDTQYF
>TRBJ2-1|TRBV6-5|NA|NA|16
TGTGCCAGCAGGAGTCTACAGTTTAGCTCCTACAATGAGCAGTTCTTC
CASRSLQFSSYNEQFF
>TRBJ1-1|TRBV2|NA|NA|14
TGTGCCAGCAGTGAGTGGGGGCGAAGTACTGAAGCTTTCTTT
CASSEWGRSTEAFF
>TRBJ2-1|TRBV27|TRBD2|NA|16
TGTGCCAGCAGTCCATCCCGACTAGCTCGGGGCAATGAGCAGTTCTTC
CASSPSRLARGNEQFF
>TRBJ2-5|TRBV28|NA|NA|17
TGTGCCAGCATTTCCCCCGGGAGAGAGGGTGGGCAAGAGACCCAGTACTTC
CASISPGREGGQETQYF
>TRBJ2-7|TRBV10-3|NA|NA|15
TGTGCCATCAGTGAGTGGCCGGGACCTGGAAACGAGCAGTACTTC
CAISEWPGPGNEQYF
>TRBJ1-3|TRBV20-1|NA|NA|17
TGCAGTGCTAGAGAACAGACAGAACCGCTCTGGAGAAACACCATATATTTT
CSAREQTEPLWRNTIYF
>TRBJ2-5|TRBV29-1|TRBD1|NA|13
TGCAGCGTCGGAGACAGGGGACGAGAGACCCAGTACTTC
CSVGDRGRETQYF
>TRBJ2-1|TRBV5-1|TRBD2|NA|14
TGCGCCAGCAGCTCTTCCGGGACTAATGATGAGCAGTTCTTC
CASSSSGTNDEQFF
>TRBJ2-7|TRBV29-1|NA|few|12
TGCAGCGTTGCCTGGACAGCCTACGAGCAGTACTTC
CSVAWTAYEQYF
>TRBJ2-3|TRBV7-3|TRBD1|few|15
TGTGCCAGCAGCTTATCGGCAGGGGGTACAGATACGCAGTATTTT
CASSLSAGGTDTQYF
>TRBJ1-5|TRBV9|NA|NA|14
TGTGCCAGCAGCGTAGGACAGAGCAATCAGCCCCAGCATTTT
CASSVGQSNQPQHF
>TRBJ2-3|TRBV21-1|NA|NA|18
TGTGCCAGCAGCAAAGCACCAATCCCTAGCGGGAGCAAAGATACGCAGTATTTT
CASSKAPIPSGSKDTQYF
>TRBJ2-1|TRBV7-2|NA|few|15
TGTGCCAGCTGTCTAGGGGACTTAACCTACAATGAGCAGTTCTTC
CASCLGDLTYNEQFF
>TRBJ1-2|TRBV29-1|NA|few|16
TGCAGCGTTGAAGCCTTGGGAGGGCGACCTAGCTATGGCTACACCTTC
CSVEALGGRPSYGYTF
>TRBJ2-7|TRBV27|NA|NA|15
TGTGCCAGCACCCCGAGCAGGTACGGGGGATACGAGCAGTACTTC
CASTPSRYGGYEQYF
>TRBJ2-3|TRBV5-1|NA|few|14
TGCGCCAGCAGCGACGGGCCCCATACAGATACGCAGTATTTT
CASSDGPHTDTQYF
>TRBJ2-3|TRBV27|NA|few|13
TGTGCCAGCAGTCGATTTACCACAGATACGCAGTATTTT
CASSRFTTDTQYF
>TRBJ1-6|TRBV20-1|NA|few|17
TGCAGTGCTAGGCTCCTCCGGACGACTAATCCCAGTTCACCCCTCCACTTT
CSARLLRTTNPSSPLHF
>TRBJ1-1|TRBV7-9|NA|NA|16
TGTGCCAGCAGCTCGACAGAACAGGGAAAAATCTCTGAAGCTTTCTTT
CASSSTEQGKISEAFF
>TRBJ2-5|TRBV10-2|TRBD2|many|15
TGCGCCAGCGGCCACGGGCGGGAGGGGATGAAGACCCAGTACTTC
CASGHGREGMKTQYF
>TRBJ2-1|TRBV7-3|TRBD2|NA|15
TGTGCCAGCAGCAAGGGACTAGCGGGAGTGGATGAGCAGTTCTTC
CASSKGLAGVDEQFF
>TRBJ2-1|TRBV6-5|NA|once|15
TGTGCCAGCAGCCTCGGGGCGTTGGGGGTTCGTGAGCAGTTCTTC
CASSLGALGVREQFF
>TRBJ1-5|TRBV27|NA|NA|15
TGTGCCAGCAGTCCTGCTTTGGAGTTGGCTCAGCCCCAGCATTTT
CASSPALELAQPQHF
>TRBJ2-5|TRBV20-1|TRBD2|many|15
TGCAGTGCTAGAGATGTGACTAGCGGGTCAGAGACCCAGTACTTC
CSARDVTSGSETQYF
>TRBJ2-5|TRBV5-1|NA|NA|16
TGCGCCAGCAGCTTGGGGGGCCGTCCTAGACAAGAGACCCAGTACTTC
CASSLGGRPRQETQYF
>TRBJ2-2|TRBV7-2|NA|NA|16
TGTGCCAGCAGCTTAAGTACTAGTTTCAGCACCGGGGAGCTGTTTTTT
CASSLSTSFSTGELFF
>TRBJ2-5|TRBV29-1|NA|NA|12
TGCAGCGTTGATGGCAGCCAAGAGACCCAGTACTTC
CSVDGSQETQYF
>TRBJ2-4|TRBV29-1|NA|many|14
TGCAGCTATATGGGGGGCACGGCCAAAAACATTCAGTACTTC
CSYMGGTAKNIQYF
>TRBJ2-7|TRBV20-1|NA|NA|12
TGCAGTGCTAGGGGATACATGTACGAGCAGTACTTC
CSARGYMYEQYF
>TRBJ1-4|TRBV9|NA|NA|15
TGTGCCAGCAGCGTAGAGGCAGCCCCTAATGAAAAACTGTTTTTT
CASSVEAAPNEKLFF
>TRBJ2-5|TRBV29-1|TRBD2|NA|12
TGCAGCGCCGAGCGAGGTAGCGGGAGTTATTTCTTC
CSAERGSGSYFF
>TRBJ1-5|TRBV7-2|TRBD1|NA|15
TGTGCCAGCAGCTCGGGACAGTATAGCAATCAGCCCCAGCATTTT
CASSSGQYSNQPQHF
>TRBJ2-5|TRBV5-1|NA|NA|14
TGCGCCAGCAGCCCGGACTCGACTCAAGAGACCCAGTACTTC
CASSPDSTQETQYF
>TRBJ2-3|TRBV11-1|NA|NA|17
TGTGCCAGCAGCTTAGTTTATTCGGGAGCACGCACAGATACGCAGTATTTT
CASSLVYSGARTDTQYF
>TRBJ2-2|TRBV4-3|NA|few|14
TGCGCCAGCAGCCAAGTACAGGCCACCGGGGAGCTGTTTTTT
CASSQVQATGELFF
>TRBJ2-7|TRBV7-3|NA|NA|13
TGTGCCAGCAGCTCCTCCAGGGATCACGAGCAGTACTTC
CASSSSRDHEQYF
>TRBJ2-3|TRBV30|NA|NA|14
TGTGCCTCCCAAGGAGAACAGTCCACAGATACGCAGTATTTT
CASQGEQSTDTQYF
>TRBJ2-7|TRBV5-6|NA|many|13
TGTGCCAGCAGCTCCGGACCCTCCTACGAGCAGTACTTC
CASSSGPSYEQYF
>TRBJ2-3|TRBV4-3|TRBD2|NA|14
TGCGCCAGCAGCCAAGATTGGGGGGGGGATACGCAGTATTTT
CASSQDWGGDTQYF
>TRBJ1-6|TRBV7-2|NA|NA|12
TGTGCCAGCAGCTTCTTAAATTCACCCCTCCACTTT
CASSFLNSPLHF
>TRBJ2-1|TRBV4-2|TRBD2|few|16
TGTGCCAGCAACCAAGTACTAGCGTCCCTAAACAATGAGCAGTTCTTC
CASNQVLASLNNEQFF
>TRBJ2-5|TRBV20-1|NA|NA|11
TGCAGTGCTTTAGGTCAAGAGACCCAGTACTTC
CSALGQETQYF
>TRBJ1-1|TRBV27|NA|few|13
TGTGCCAGCAGGGTACAGGGCCACACTGAAGCTTTCTTT
CASRVQGHTEAFF
>TRBJ2-7|TRBV4-2|NA|NA|16
TGTGCCAGCAGCCAAGCTATGCTCGGCGGGGACAATGAGCAGTACTTC
CASSQAMLGGDNEQYF
>TRBJ2-3|TRBV7-3|TRBD1|NA|16
TGTGCCAGCAGCAAGGGACAGGGGGTTGGCACAGATACGCAGTATTTT
CASSKGQGVGTDTQYF
>TRBJ2-5|TRBV7-2|NA|NA|13
TGTGCCAGCAGCCCTACAGTGCGGGGGACCCAGTACTTC
CASSPTVRGTQYF
>TRBJ2-7|TRBV5-1|TRBD2|few|14
TGCGCCAGCAGCCCGGTAGCGGGAGGGAACGAGCAGTACTTC
CASSPVAGGNEQYF